This TCR beta chain derives from a study of blood T cell repertoires in COVID-19. V was shortened by 1 base and J by 4 bases, with 10 bases between the two germline ends. Germline V lookup: CDR1 SNHLY, CDR2 FYNNEI. The CDR3 is made up of 14 amino acids. TCRdb keeps only in-frame clones here, not all; method: immunoSEQ multiplex PCR. The table lists approximately 210,000 clones, 85% to 90% of them singletons. This clone came up once. The sample was peripheral blood. The TCR comes from a man aged 50-59 years with COVID-19, enrolled during active disease. This chain joins TRBV2 and TRBJ1-2; D gene unclear. The CDR3 nucleotides read TGTGCCAGCAGTGAAGAGTCGGGAATCTATGGCTACACCTTC. Translation: CASSEESGIYGYTF.